The source of this TCR beta chain is a study of T cells in Graves' hyperthyroidism and ophthalmopathy. Study outcomes and limitations: By a 13 V-J model, ophthalmopathy was set apart from stable hyperthyroidism.

RNA transcripts were the template for amplifying TCR beta CDR3 regions. First-round RT-PCR with HTBI primers amplified the TCR CDR3 region. TCRdb independently ran MiXCR on the multiplex PCR reads; one entry per CDR3 protein. The sample contains fewer than 900,000 distinct CDR3 sequences, approximately 16% of which appear only once. The table lists this clonotype with a few counts. Its antigen remains unknown. CDR1 and CDR2 from the germline V gene are MGHRA and YSYEKL. This CDR3 spans 15 amino acids. J was trimmed by 7 bases and V by 0 bases; bases with no gene match: 4. J is TRBJ2-5 and V is TRBV4-1, with 11 bases that match TRBD2. This TCR was sampled from a man between 18 and 35 years old with Graves' hyperthyroidism. The sequencing input was blood. The CDR3 sequence: CASSQDGLAGGTQYF. CDR3 sequence (DNA): TGCGCCAGCAGCCAAGACGGGCTAGCGGGAGGGACCCAGTACTTC.